This T cell receptor beta chain was identified in a study of metastatic and nonmetastatic thyroid tumors. Study details: A comparison of repertoires was made across blood and tumor or nodule tissue from malignant and benign thyroid patients. General observations from the study: In blood and tumor, TCR beta diversity was reportedly significantly higher in malignant thyroid tumors than in benign nodules.

Germline lookup yields CDR1 LNHDA and CDR2 SQIVND (reference sequence). Trimming took 7 bases from V and 5 from J; bases not matched to a gene: 7. This CDR3 has 13 amino acids. By sample fraction, this clone is medium-sized (0.01 to 0.1%). Antigen specificity is unknown. In the original processing: Variation in CDR3 across clinicopathological groups served as the basis for constructing a distant-metastasis classifier in papillary thyroid cancer. TCRdb recomputed clones from the PCR reads via MiXCR. The V and J calls here are based on TCRdb, not the publication. The sample holds about 4,000 clones, 22% seen once. No patient had received any treatment before thyroid surgery.

Sequencing was performed on tumor tissue. The sequence was collected from a female donor with papillary thyroid cancer or a benign thyroid nodule (not recorded which). Some clones in this sample may be carry-over from other donors' samples. This rearrangement joins TRBV19 to TRBJ2-5; 7 bases align to TRBD1. The CDR3 loop is CASTETGRETQYF. Here the CDR3 DNA reads TGTGCCAGTACCGAGACAGGGCGGGAGACCCAGTACTTC.